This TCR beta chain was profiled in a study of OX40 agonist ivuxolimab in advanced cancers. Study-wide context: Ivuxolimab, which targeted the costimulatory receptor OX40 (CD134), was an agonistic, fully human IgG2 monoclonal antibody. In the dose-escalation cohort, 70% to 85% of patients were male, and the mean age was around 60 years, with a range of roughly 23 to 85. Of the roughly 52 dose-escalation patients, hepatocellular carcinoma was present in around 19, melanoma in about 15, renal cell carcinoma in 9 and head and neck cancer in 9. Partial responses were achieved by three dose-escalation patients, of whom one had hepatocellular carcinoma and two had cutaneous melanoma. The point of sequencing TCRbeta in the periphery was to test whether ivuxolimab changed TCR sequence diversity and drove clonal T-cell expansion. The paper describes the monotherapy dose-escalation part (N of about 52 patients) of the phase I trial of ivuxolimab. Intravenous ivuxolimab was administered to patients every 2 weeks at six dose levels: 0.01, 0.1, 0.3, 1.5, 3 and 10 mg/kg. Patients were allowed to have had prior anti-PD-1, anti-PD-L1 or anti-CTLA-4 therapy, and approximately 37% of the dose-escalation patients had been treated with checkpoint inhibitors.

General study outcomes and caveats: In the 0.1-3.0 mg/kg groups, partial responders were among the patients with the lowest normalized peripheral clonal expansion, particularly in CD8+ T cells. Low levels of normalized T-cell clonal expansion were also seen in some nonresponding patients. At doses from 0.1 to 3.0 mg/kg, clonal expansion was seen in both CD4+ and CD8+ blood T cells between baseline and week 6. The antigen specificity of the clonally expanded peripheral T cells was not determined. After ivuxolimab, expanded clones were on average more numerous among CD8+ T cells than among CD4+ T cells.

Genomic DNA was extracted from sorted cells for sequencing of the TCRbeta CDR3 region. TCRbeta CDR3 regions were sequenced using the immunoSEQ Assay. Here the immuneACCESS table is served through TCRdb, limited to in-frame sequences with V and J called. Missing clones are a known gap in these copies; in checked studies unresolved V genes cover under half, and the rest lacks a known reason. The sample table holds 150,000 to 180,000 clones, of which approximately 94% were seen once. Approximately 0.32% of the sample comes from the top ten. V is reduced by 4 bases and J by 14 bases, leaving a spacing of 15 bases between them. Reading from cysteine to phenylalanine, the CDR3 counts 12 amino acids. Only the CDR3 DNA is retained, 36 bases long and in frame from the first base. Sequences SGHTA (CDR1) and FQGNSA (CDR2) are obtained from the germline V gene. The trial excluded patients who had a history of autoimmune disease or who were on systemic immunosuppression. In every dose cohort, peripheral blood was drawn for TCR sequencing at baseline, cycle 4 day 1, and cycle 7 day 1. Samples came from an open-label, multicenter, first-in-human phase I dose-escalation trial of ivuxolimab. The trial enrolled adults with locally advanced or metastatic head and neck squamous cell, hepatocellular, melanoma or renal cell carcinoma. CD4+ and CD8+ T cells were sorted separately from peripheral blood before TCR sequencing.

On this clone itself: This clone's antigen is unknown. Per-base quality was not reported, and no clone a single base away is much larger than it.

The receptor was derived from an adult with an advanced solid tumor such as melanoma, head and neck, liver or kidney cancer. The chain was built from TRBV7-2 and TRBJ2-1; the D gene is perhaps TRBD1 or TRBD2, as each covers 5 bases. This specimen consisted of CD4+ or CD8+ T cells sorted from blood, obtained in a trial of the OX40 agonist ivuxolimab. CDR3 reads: CASSSDRLGEFF. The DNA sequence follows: TGTGCCAGCAGCTCGGACCGTCTGGGGGAGTTCTTC.